Below, 8 T cell receptor beta chains from the same sample are listed, as sequenced in a study of T cells of healthy individuals. TCRdb reprocessed the 5' RACE reads with MiXCR, giving one entry per CDR3 protein. The profile shows nearly 100,000 distinct CDR3 sequences, approximately 18% of them singletons. The receptors here all came from a human donor in good health.

The V gene is TRBV15, the J gene TRBJ2-3; no clear D gene. Between the trimmed V and J ends, which lost 1 base and 6 bases, there was a span of 8 bases. The length of the CDR3 is 13 residues. Germline assignment: CDR1 LNHNV and CDR2 YYDKDF (reference sequence). CDR3 protein: CATSRAVRDTQYF. The CDR3, as DNA: TGTGCCACCAGCAGAGCTGTAAGGGATACGCAGTATTTT.

A few counts support this clonotype. This rearrangement joins TRBV7-2 to TRBJ1-5; tentatively, D is TRBD1 (5 bases). The CDR3 loop spans 14 amino acids. Trimming cost V 5 bases and J 8 bases, with 16 bases left between them. Germline CDR1 is SGHTA and CDR2 is FQGNSA. DNA for the CDR3: TGTGCCAGCAGCCCCGCTGGGGCTTTTGAGCCCCAGCATTTT. As protein: CASSPAGAFEPQHF.

As concerns this clonotype: This may stem from a read error, because a much larger clone lies one nucleotide away. The chain uses TRBV20-1 and TRBJ2-3; either TRBD1 or TRBD2 may supply D (5 bases each). The germline V and J ends were trimmed by 4 bases and 1 base, with 18 bases remaining between them. The CDR3 length is 16 residues. In germline, CDR1 is DFQATT, CDR2 SNEGSKA (reference sequence). The CDR3 here is CSANNGWGTRTDTQYF. DNA for the CDR3: TGCAGTGCTAATAATGGGTGGGGGACGCGCACAGATACGCAGTATTTT.

The sample holds a few counts of this clonotype. The chain joins TRBV10-3 to TRBJ2-6; TRBD1 matches 7 bases. The CDR3 is 17 amino acids. The germline V gene has CDR1 ENHRY and CDR2 SYGVKD. V lost 4 bases to trimming and J lost 0 bases; unmatched junction nucleotides: 6. CDR3 sequence: CAISGAGGVSGANVLTF. The CDR3 coding sequence is TGTGCCATCAGTGGGGCAGGGGGTGTCTCTGGGGCCAACGTCCTGACTTTC.

There are many counts of this clonotype. V usage is TRBV13 and J usage is TRBJ2-1; 7 nucleotides match TRBD2. CDR3 length: 16 amino acids. The germline CDR1 and CDR2 sequences are PRHDT and FYEKMQ (reference sequence). V lost 6 bases and J lost 5; bases outside the gene matches: 13. The CDR3 is CASRPFREEPNNEQFF. CDR3 nucleotide sequence: TGTGCCAGCAGACCCTTCCGGGAGGAACCCAACAATGAGCAGTTCTTC.

This clonotype turned up a few times. The rearrangement uses TRBV6-2 or TRBV6-3 and TRBJ2-2, with 9 bases matching TRBD2. The CDR3 length is 15 residues. Germline-derived CDR1 and CDR2 are MNHEY and SVGEGT. The junction had 7 bases not matched to a gene; V was cut back by 5 bases and J by 6 bases. CDR3 sequence: CASSNSGSNAGELFF. Written as DNA, the CDR3 is TGTGCCAGCAGTAATAGCGGGAGTAATGCCGGGGAGCTGTTTTTT.

The J gene is TRBJ2-1, the V gene TRBV6-2 or TRBV6-3, with a weak D call TRBD1 (6 bases). Germline CDR1 MNHEY, CDR2 SVGEGT. The CDR3 has 15 residues. Trimming stripped 6 bases from V and 2 bases from J, with 14 bases between. The CDR3 here is CASSPLRGTYNEQFF. The CDR3 DNA reads as TGTGCCAGCAGCCCATTGAGGGGGACCTACAATGAGCAGTTCTTC.

The J gene is TRBJ1-6, the V gene TRBV4-3; D call uncertain. The CDR3 is 14 residues long. The germline V and J ends were trimmed by 0 bases and 13 bases, with 13 bases remaining between them. Germline CDR1 is LGHNA and CDR2 is YSLEER. CDR3 nucleotide sequence: TGCGCCAGCAGCCAAGACGGATCCCTATCCCCCCTCCACTTT. It is translated as CASSQDGSLSPLHF.